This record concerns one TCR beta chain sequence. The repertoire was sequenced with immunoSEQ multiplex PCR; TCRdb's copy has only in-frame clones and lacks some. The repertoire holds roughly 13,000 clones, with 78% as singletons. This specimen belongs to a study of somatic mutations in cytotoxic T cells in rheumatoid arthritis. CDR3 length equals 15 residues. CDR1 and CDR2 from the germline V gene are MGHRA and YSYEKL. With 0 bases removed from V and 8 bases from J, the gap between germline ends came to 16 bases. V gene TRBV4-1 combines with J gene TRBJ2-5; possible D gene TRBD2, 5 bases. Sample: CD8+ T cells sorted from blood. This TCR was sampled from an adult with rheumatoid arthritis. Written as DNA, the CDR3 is TGCGCCAGCAGCCAAGATAGAAGCGGCCCGGGAACCCAGTACTTC. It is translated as CASSQDRSGPGTQYF.